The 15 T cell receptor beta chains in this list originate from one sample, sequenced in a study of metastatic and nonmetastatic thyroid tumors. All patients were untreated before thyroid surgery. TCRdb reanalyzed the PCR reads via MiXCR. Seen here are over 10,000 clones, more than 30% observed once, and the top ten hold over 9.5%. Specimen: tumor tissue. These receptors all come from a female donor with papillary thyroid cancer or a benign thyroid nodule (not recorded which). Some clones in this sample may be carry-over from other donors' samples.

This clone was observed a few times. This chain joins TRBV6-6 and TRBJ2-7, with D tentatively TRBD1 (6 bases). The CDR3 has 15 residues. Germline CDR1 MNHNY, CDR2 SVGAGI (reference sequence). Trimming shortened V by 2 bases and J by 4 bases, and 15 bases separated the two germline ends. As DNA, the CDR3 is TGTGCCAGCAGTTACAGGTCAGGGGTCGGGTACGAGCAGTACTTC. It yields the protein CASSYRSGVGYEQYF.

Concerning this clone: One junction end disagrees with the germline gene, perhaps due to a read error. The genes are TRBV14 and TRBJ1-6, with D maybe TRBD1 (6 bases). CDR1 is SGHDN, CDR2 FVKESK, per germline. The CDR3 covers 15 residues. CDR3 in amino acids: CASSQYTGLNSPLHF. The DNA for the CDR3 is TGTGCCAGTAGCCAATATACAGGGTTAAATTCACCCCTCCACTTT.

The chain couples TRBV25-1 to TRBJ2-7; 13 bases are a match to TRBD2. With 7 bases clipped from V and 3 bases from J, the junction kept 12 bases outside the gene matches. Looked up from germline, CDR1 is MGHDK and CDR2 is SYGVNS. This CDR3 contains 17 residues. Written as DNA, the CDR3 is TGTGCCAGCATAGGCTCACGGACTAGCGGGGGACACTACGAGCAGTACTTC. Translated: CASIGSRTSGGHYEQYF.

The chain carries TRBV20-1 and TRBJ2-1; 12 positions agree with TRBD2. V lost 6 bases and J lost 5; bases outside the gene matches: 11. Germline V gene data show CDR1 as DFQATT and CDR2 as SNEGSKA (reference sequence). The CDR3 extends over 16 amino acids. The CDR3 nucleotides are TGCAGTGCCCTCGAGACTAGCGGGAGCTCGAACAATGAGCAGTTCTTC. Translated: CSALETSGSSNNEQFF.

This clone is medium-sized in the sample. CDR3: CASTHSPKRRGGTGELFF. Written as DNA, the CDR3 is TGTGCCAGCACCCATTCCCCTAAGCGGCGGGGGGGCACCGGGGAGCTGTTTTTT. V is TRBV12-3 or TRBV12-4 and J is TRBJ2-2; 9 bases fit TRBD2. The CDR3 covers 18 residues. V was clipped by 7 bases and J by 4 bases; unmatched bases: 16.

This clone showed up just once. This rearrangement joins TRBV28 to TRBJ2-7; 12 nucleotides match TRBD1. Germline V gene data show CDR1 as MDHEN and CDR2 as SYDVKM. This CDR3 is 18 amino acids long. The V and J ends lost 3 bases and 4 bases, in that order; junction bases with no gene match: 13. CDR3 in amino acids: CASSFGTGGTRRRYEQYF. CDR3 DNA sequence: TGTGCCAGCAGTTTCGGGACAGGGGGCACACGGCGGAGATACGAGCAGTACTTC.

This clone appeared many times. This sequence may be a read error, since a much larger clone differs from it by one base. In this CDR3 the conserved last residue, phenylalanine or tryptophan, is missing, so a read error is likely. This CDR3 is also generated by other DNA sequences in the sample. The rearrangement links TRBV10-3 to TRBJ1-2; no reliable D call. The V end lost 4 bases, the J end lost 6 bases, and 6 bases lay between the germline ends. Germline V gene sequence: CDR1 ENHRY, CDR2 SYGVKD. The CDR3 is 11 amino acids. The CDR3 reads CAISVGDGYTL. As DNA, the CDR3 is TGTGCCATCAGTGTTGGGGATGGCTACACCCTC.

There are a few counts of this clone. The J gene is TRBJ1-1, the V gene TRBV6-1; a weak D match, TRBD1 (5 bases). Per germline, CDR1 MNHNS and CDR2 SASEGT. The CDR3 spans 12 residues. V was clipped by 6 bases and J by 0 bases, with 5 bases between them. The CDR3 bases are TGTGCCAGCAGGACAGTGAACACTGAAGCTTTCTTT. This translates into CASRTVNTEAFF.

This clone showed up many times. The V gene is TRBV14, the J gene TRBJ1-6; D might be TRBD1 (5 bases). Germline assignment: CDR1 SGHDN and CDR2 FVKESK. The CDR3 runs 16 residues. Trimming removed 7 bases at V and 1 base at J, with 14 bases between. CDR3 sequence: CASIRKGKSYNSPLHF. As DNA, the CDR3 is TGTGCCAGCATACGAAAGGGGAAGTCCTATAATTCACCCCTCCACTTT. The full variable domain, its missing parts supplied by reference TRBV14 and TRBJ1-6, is EAGVTQFPSHSVIEKGQTVTLRCDPISGHDNLYWYRRVMGKEIKFLLHFVKESKQDESGMPNNRFLAERTGGTYSTLKVQPAELEDSGVYFCASIRKGKSYNSPLHFGNGTRLTVT.

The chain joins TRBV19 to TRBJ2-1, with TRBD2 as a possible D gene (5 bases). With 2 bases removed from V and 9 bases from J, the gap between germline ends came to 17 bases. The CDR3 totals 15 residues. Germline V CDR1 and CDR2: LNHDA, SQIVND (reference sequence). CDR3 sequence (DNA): TGTGCCAGTAGTATATCGGGCCGTGGGAGAGGTGAGCAGTTCTTC. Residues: CASSISGRGRGEQFF.

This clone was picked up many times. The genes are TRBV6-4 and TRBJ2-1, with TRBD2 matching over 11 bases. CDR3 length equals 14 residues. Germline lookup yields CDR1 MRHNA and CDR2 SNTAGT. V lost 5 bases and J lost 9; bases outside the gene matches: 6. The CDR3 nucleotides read TGTGCCAGCAGTTCTAGCGGGAGGATGGGTGAGCAGTTCTTC. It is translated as CASSSSGRMGEQFF.

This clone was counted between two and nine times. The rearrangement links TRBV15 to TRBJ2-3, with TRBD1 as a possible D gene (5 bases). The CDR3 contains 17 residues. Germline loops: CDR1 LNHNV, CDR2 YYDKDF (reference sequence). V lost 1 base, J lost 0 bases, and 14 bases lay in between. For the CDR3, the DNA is TGTGCCACCAGCAGAGGCGACAGTTCCTCTAGCACAGATACGCAGTATTTT. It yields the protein CATSRGDSSSSTDTQYF.

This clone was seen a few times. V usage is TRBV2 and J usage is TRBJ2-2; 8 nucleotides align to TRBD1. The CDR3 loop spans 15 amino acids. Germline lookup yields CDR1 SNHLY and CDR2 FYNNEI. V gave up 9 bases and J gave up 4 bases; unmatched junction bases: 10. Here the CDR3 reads CARTNQGALTGELFF. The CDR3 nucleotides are TGTGCCAGAACGAATCAGGGGGCGCTCACCGGGGAGCTGTTTTTT.

The CDR3 here is CASSPLTGGSYNEQFF. The CDR3 DNA sequence: TGTGCCAGCTCACCCCTAACAGGGGGGTCCTACAATGAGCAGTTCTTC. The gene calls are TRBV18 and TRBJ2-1; 8 bases align to TRBD1. The CDR3 is made up of 16 amino acids. V was clipped by 3 bases and J by 1 base; unmatched bases: 5. Germline lookup yields CDR1 KGHSH and CDR2 LQKENI.

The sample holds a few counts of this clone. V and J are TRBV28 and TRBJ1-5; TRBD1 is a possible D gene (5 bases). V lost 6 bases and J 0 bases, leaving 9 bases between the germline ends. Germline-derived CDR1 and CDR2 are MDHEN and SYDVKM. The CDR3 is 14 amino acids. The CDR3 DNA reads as TGTGCCAGCAGCGGGACGGATAGCAATCAGCCCCAGCATTTT. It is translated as CASSGTDSNQPQHF.